A single sample gave rise to the 21 T cell receptor beta chains below, sequenced in a study of cytomegalovirus exposure and HLA in healthy donors. In the PCR, 60 Vbeta and 13 Jbeta primers were used. The protocol was immunoSEQ multiplex PCR, while the TCRdb copy is restricted to in-frame clones and leaves out a portion. This listing includes under 90,000 clones. Sequencing was performed on PBMCs. The receptor source for this set is a man aged 50-60 years in good health and CMV-seropositive.

V is TRBV11-2 and J is TRBJ2-1; the D gene is possibly TRBD1 (6 bases). This CDR3 has 15 residues. Trimming took 8 bases from V and 2 from J, leaving 16 bases between them. Germline V gene lookup returns CDR1 SGHAT and CDR2 FQNNGV. DNA of the CDR3: TGTGCCAGCTCAAGCGCTGGGGGCACCTACAATGAGCAGTTCTTC. This codes for CASSSAGGTYNEQFF. The full variable domain, completed using reference TRBV11-2 and TRBJ2-1, is EAGVAQSPRYKIIEKRQSVAFWCNPISGHATLYWYQQILGQGPKLLIQFQNNGVVDDSQLPKDRFSAERLKGVDSTLKIQPAKLEDSAVYLCASSSAGGTYNEQFFGPGTRLTVL.

The CDR3 DNA follows: TGTGCCAGCAGCTTACAGGGAGGGAGCGGGGAGCAGTACGTC. Translating it yields CASSLQGGSGEQYV. V gene TRBV11-2 combines with J gene TRBJ2-7, with 7 bases lining up with TRBD2. This CDR3 contains 14 residues. The V segment lost 2 bases and the J segment 7 bases; nucleotides outside the gene matches: 8. Germline V CDR1 and CDR2: SGHAT, FQNNGV.

The rearrangement joins TRBV6-6 to TRBJ1-1, with D tentatively TRBD1 (6 bases). Germline lookup yields CDR1 MNHNY and CDR2 SVGAGI (reference sequence). There are 14 residues in the CDR3. V was pared by 7 bases and J by 5 bases, with 17 bases between. The CDR3: CASTERGRETEAFF. The CDR3 region has the DNA TGTGCCAGCACCGAAAGGGGGAGGGAAACTGAAGCTTTCTTT.

This rearrangement joins TRBV7-9 to TRBJ1-4; tentatively, D is TRBD1 (6 bases). Germline values: CDR1 SEHNR, CDR2 FQNEAQ (reference sequence). There are 14 residues in the CDR3. V lost 6 bases to trimming and J lost 8 bases, with 16 bases between them. CDR3 DNA sequence: TGTGCCAGCAGAGACACAGGGATAGGGGAAAAACTGTTTTTT. Protein sequence: CASRDTGIGEKLFF.

The CDR3 is CAGAGGPVTETQYF. As DNA, the CDR3 is TGTGCCGGGGCGGGGGGGCCTGTGACGGAGACCCAGTACTTC. This chain links TRBV6-1 with TRBJ2-5, with 9 bases identical to TRBD2. CDR3 size: 14 residues. With 11 bases clipped from V and 5 bases from J, the junction kept 12 bases outside the gene matches. CDR1 and CDR2 from the germline V gene are MNHNS and SASEGT.

This chain connects TRBV30 to TRBJ1-2; maybe TRBD1 (6 bases). This CDR3 region has 14 residues. Trimming stripped 4 bases from V and 4 bases from J, with 16 bases between. CDR1 and CDR2 from the germline V gene are GTSNPN and SVGIG (reference sequence). The CDR3 DNA follows: TGTGCCTGGAACCTAATGGGCAGGGGCTATGGCTACACCTTC. As protein: CAWNLMGRGYGYTF.

The chain links TRBV6-5 to TRBJ1-1, with D possibly being TRBD1 (6 bases). V lost 1 base and J lost 7, with 7 bases in between. The CDR3 is made up of 12 amino acids. Germline V gene lookup returns CDR1 MNHEY and CDR2 SVGAGI. Here the CDR3 DNA reads TGTGCCAGCAGTTACTTACAGGGTGAAGCTTTCTTT. Its protein is CASSYLQGEAFF.

The chain recombines TRBV7-9 with TRBJ2-1; 8 nucleotides line up with TRBD2. The V gene end was trimmed by 5 bases and the J gene end by 1 base; junction bases not matched to a gene: 7. CDR1 SEHNR and CDR2 FQNEAQ come from the germline V gene (reference sequence). The CDR3 sequence is 16 residues long. CDR3 in amino acids: CASSPIGGRSYNEQFF. CDR3 nucleotides: TGTGCCAGCAGCCCAATCGGCGGGAGGTCCTACAATGAGCAGTTCTTC.

The chain carries TRBV6-1 and TRBJ2-7; D is undetermined. Trimming shortened V by 5 bases and J by 3 bases, and 8 bases separated the two germline ends. Germline values: CDR1 MNHNS, CDR2 SASEGT. This CDR3 comprises 12 residues. The CDR3 region is CASSTTDYEQYF. In DNA form, the CDR3 reads TGTGCCAGCAGTACCACAGACTACGAGCAGTACTTC.

The chain combines TRBV7-3 with TRBJ2-2; tentatively, D is TRBD1 (6 bases). Germline CDR1 reads SGHTA; CDR2 reads FQGTGA. The CDR3 runs to 15 residues. Trimming pared 5 bases from V and 3 bases from J, leaving 13 bases between. CDR3 in DNA: TGTGCCAGCAGCCTGTCACAGGGTTACACCGGGGAGCTGTTTTTT. It is translated as CASSLSQGYTGELFF. Looking up the rest from reference TRBV7-3 and TRBJ2-2 gives the full variable domain: GAGVSQTPSNKVTEKGKYVELRCDPISGHTALYWYRQSLGQGPEFLIYFQGTGAADDSGLPNDRFFAVRPEGSVSTLKIQRTERGDSAVYLCASSLSQGYTGELFFGEGSRLTVL.

V gene TRBV6-1 combines with J gene TRBJ1-4; 12 bases match TRBD1. The germline V gene has CDR1 MNHNS and CDR2 SASEGT. V lost 6 bases to trimming and J lost 15 bases; unmatched junction nucleotides: 14. The CDR3 sequence is 15 residues long. The CDR3 region is CASSVIRDRGPRVFF. The DNA for the CDR3 is TGTGCCAGCAGCGTCATCCGGGACAGGGGGCCCAGGGTGTTTTTT.

V and J are TRBV5-1 and TRBJ2-7; 7 nucleotides align to TRBD1. The CDR3 runs to 14 residues. Losses at the gene ends were 3 bases for V and 1 base for J; bases not matched to a gene: 4. In germline, CDR1 is SGHRS, CDR2 YFSETQ. The CDR3 loop reads CASSYRTGSYEQYV. The CDR3 DNA follows: TGCGCCAGCAGCTATAGGACAGGTTCCTACGAGCAGTACGTC.

The gene calls are TRBV28 and TRBJ1-4; TRBD1 is a possible D gene (6 bases). Trimming removed 4 bases from V and 3 bases from J, with 12 bases in between. Germline CDR1 and CDR2: MDHEN and SYDVKM. The CDR3 runs 15 residues. In DNA form, the CDR3 reads TGTGCCAGCAGTTCCAACAGGGCCTCTAATGAAAAACTGTTTTTT. Translated: CASSSNRASNEKLFF. Drawing the rest from reference TRBV28 and TRBJ1-4, the complete variable domain is DVKVTQSSRYLVKRTGEKVFLECVQDMDHENMFWYRQDPGLGLRLIYFSYDVKMKEKGDIPEGYSVSREKKERFSLILESASTNQTSMYLCASSSNRASNEKLFFGSGTQLSVL.

V is TRBV5-1 and J is TRBJ2-5; 8 bases line up with TRBD1. The V gene's germline CDR1 is SGHRS and CDR2 YFSETQ. The CDR3 has 14 amino acids. V trimming: 4 bases; J trimming: 5 bases; junction bases outside the gene matches: 7. The CDR3 DNA is TGCGCCAGCAGCGCCGGACAGGGAGGCGAGACCCAGTACTTC. It yields the protein CASSAGQGGETQYF.

Concerning this clone: At one end, the junction sequence differs from germline, possibly due to a read error. This sequence joins TRBV5-1 and TRBJ2-1; the match to TRBD2 covers 7 bases. The CDR3 consists of 15 residues. Germline-derived CDR1 and CDR2 are SGHRS and YFSETQ. This CDR3 reads CASVRLAGSDNEQFF. CDR3 DNA: TGCGCCAGCGTCAGGTTAGCGGGCTCCGACAATGAGCAGTTCTTC.

This sequence joins TRBV6-5 and TRBJ2-4; 8 nucleotides match TRBD1. The germline gives CDR1 MNHEY, CDR2 SVGAGI. CDR3 size: 14 residues. The V gene end was trimmed by 6 bases and the J gene end by 6 bases; junction bases not matched to a gene: 7. The CDR3 DNA is TGTGCCAGCAGCAAGGACAGGGAAGGAAACATTCAGTACTTC. The encoded protein is CASSKDREGNIQYF.

The chain is built from TRBV19 and TRBJ2-1; 9 bases are a match to TRBD2. The CDR3 has 15 residues. CDR1 and CDR2 from the germline V gene are LNHDA and SQIVND (reference sequence). With V trimmed by 5 bases and J by 8 bases, 10 bases remained unmatched. The CDR3 nucleotides are TGTGCCAGTAGTCCCCTTAGCGGGAGTAGGGATGAGCAGTTCTTC. It codes for CASSPLSGSRDEQFF.

The V gene is TRBV2, the J gene TRBJ2-3; 8 bases map to TRBD1. This CDR3 has 17 amino acids. Germline V gives CDR1 SNHLY, CDR2 FYNNEI. Unmatched junction bases numbered 11, after V lost 0 bases and J lost 6 bases. The CDR3 reads CASSEARTGRGGDTQYF. The DNA of the CDR3 is TGTGCCAGCAGTGAAGCCAGGACAGGGCGTGGGGGGGATACGCAGTATTTT. Drawing the rest from reference TRBV2 and TRBJ2-3, the complete variable domain is EPEVTQTPSHQVTQMGQEVILRCVPISNHLYFYWYRQILGQKVEFLVSFYNNEISEKSEIFDDQFSVERPDGSNFTLKIRSTKLEDSAMYFCASSEARTGRGGDTQYFGPGTRLTVL.

This rearrangement joins TRBV5-4 to TRBJ2-7; 7 positions match TRBD1. Germline V gives CDR1 SGHNT, CDR2 YYREEE (reference sequence). The junction had 8 bases not matched to a gene; V was cut back by 4 bases and J by 4 bases. The CDR3 covers 14 residues. The CDR3 region is CASSPFRDSYEQYV. CDR3 nucleotides: TGTGCCAGCAGCCCTTTCCGGGACAGTTACGAGCAGTACGTC.

The CDR3 loop reads CASSLDILYEQYF. The CDR3 nucleotides read TGCGCCAGCAGCTTGGACATCCTCTACGAGCAGTACTTC. The V and J genes are TRBV5-1 and TRBJ2-7; no clear D. The CDR3 runs to 13 residues. Per germline, CDR1 SGHRS and CDR2 YFSETQ. Deletions cut 0 bases from V and 3 bases from J, with 7 bases between.

The chain uses TRBV5-1 and TRBJ2-3; D gene ambiguous. Trimming removed 4 bases from V and 0 bases from J, with 6 bases in between. Germline lookup yields CDR1 SGHRS and CDR2 YFSETQ. This CDR3 region has 13 residues. DNA for the CDR3: TGCGCCAGCAGCCAGCGAAGCACAGATACGCAGTATTTT. This sequence encodes CASSQRSTDTQYF.